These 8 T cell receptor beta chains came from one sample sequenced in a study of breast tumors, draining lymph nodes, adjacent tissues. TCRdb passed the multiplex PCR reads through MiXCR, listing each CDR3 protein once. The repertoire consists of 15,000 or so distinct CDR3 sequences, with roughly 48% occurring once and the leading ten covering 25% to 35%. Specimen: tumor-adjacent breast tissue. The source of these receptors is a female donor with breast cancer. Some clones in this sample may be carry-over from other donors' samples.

The CDR3 bases are TGTGCCAGCAGCTTAGAGGGGACAGCACAAGAGACCCAGTACTTC. Translated, it gives CASSLEGTAQETQYF. The chain combines TRBV7-6 with TRBJ2-5; 7 bases are a match to TRBD1. CDR1 SGHVS and CDR2 FNYEAQ come from the germline V gene. The CDR3 length is 15 residues. Germline trimming cut 1 base from V and 2 bases from J; bases unmatched to any gene: 4. The variable domain in full, completed from reference TRBV7-6 and TRBJ2-5, reads GAGVSQSPRYKVTKRGQDVALRCDPISGHVSLYWYRQALGQGPEFLTYFNYEAQQDKSGLPNDRFSAERPEGSISTLTIQRTEQRDSAMYRCASSLEGTAQETQYFGPGTRLLVL.

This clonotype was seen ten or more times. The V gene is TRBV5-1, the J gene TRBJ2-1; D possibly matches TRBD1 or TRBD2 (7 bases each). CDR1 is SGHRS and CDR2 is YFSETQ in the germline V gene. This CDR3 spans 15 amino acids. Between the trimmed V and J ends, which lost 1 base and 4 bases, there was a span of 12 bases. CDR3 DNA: TGCGCCAGCAGCTTGTCAGCGGGACAGTACAATGAGCAGTTCTTC. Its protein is CASSLSAGQYNEQFF.

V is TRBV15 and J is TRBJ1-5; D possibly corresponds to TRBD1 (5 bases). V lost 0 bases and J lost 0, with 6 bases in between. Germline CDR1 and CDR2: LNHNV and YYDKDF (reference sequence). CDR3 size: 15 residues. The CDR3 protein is CATSREGRSNQPQHF. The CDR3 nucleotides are TGTGCCACCAGCAGAGAGGGGCGTAGCAATCAGCCCCAGCATTTT.

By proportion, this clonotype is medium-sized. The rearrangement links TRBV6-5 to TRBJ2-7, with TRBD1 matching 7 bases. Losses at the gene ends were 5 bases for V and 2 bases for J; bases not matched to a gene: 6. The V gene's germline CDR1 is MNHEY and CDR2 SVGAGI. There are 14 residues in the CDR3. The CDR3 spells CASSQGQRTYEQYF. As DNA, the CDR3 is TGTGCCAGCAGTCAGGGACAGCGCACCTACGAGCAGTACTTC.

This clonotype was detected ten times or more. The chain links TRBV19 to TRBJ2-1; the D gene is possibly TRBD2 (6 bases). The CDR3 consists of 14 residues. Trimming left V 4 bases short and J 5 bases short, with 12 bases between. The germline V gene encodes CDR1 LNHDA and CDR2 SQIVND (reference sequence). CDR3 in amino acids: CASSTGVTHNEQFF. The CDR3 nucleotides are TGTGCCAGTAGTACGGGGGTCACACACAATGAGCAGTTCTTC.

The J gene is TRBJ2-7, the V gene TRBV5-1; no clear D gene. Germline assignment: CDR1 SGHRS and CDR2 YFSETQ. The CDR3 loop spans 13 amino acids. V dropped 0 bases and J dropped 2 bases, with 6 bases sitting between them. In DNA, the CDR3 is TGCGCCAGCAGCTTGGAGCCCACCTACGAGCAGTACTTC. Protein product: CASSLEPTYEQYF.

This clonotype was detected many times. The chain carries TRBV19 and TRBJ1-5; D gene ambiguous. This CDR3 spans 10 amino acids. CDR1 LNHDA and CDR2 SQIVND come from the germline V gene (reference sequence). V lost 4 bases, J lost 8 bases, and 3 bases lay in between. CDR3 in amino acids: CASSTEPQHF. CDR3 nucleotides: TGTGCCAGTAGTACTGAGCCCCAGCATTTT.

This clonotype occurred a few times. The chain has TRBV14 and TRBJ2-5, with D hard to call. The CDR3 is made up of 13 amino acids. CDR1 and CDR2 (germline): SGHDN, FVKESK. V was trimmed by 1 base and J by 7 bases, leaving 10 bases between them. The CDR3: CASSQGLGRTQYF. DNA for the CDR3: TGTGCCAGCAGCCAAGGGTTGGGTAGGACCCAGTACTTC.